The rows below give T cell receptor beta chains drawn from one sample of a study of cytomegalovirus exposure and HLA in healthy donors. Data came from immunoSEQ multiplex PCR; TCRdb stores just in-frame clones and leaves some out. The repertoire includes about 190,000 clones, approximately 70% of them detected once, and roughly 2.8% sits in the top ten. Sample: PBMCs. These receptors came from a woman under 40 in good health and CMV-seropositive. The CDR3 runs from the conserved cysteine through the conserved F or W. Fields, in order: CDR3 DNA, CDR3 protein, J gene, V gene, clone size, D gene. The D gene is left open where the match is weak. Clone size is not always given. Where it is, it says once, few, many or a class for expanded clones.

CDR3nt: TGTGCCAGCAGTTTATTTCAGGGAACTGAAGCTTTCTTT
CDR3aa: CASSLFQGTEAFF
j_gene: TRBJ1-1
v_gene: TRBV27
abundance: .
d_gene: .

CDR3nt: TGCGCCAGCAGTCATGGGACAGGGATTTTGGACACTGAAGCTTTCTTT
CDR3aa: CASSHGTGILDTEAFF
j_gene: TRBJ1-1
v_gene: TRBV5-1
abundance: .
d_gene: TRBD1

CDR3nt: TGTGCCAGCAGTTTCCCGTTCTCCTACGAGCAGTACTTC
CDR3aa: CASSFPFSYEQYF
j_gene: TRBJ2-7
v_gene: TRBV27
abundance: .
d_gene: .

CDR3nt: TGTGCCAGCAGCTTGGTTTCAGGTTCTTATGGCTACACCTTC
CDR3aa: CASSLVSGSYGYTF
j_gene: TRBJ1-2
v_gene: TRBV5-6
abundance: few
d_gene: .

CDR3nt: TGTGCCAGCAGCGCCTCACAGGGGACATACAATGAGCAGTTCTTC
CDR3aa: CASSASQGTYNEQFF
j_gene: TRBJ2-1
v_gene: TRBV7-9
abundance: .
d_gene: TRBD1

CDR3nt: TGTGCCATCAGTGCGGGACAGAACACCGGGGAGCTGTTTTTT
CDR3aa: CAISAGQNTGELFF
j_gene: TRBJ2-2
v_gene: TRBV10-3
abundance: .
d_gene: .

CDR3nt: TGTGCCAGCAGTACGTTGGGGACAGGGGCCCACGAGCAGTACTTC
CDR3aa: CASSTLGTGAHEQYF
j_gene: TRBJ2-7
v_gene: TRBV5-6
abundance: few
d_gene: TRBD1

CDR3nt: TGTGCCAGCAGCTCCGGAAGGGAGGGCAAGACCCAGTACTTC
CDR3aa: CASSSGREGKTQYF
j_gene: TRBJ2-5
v_gene: TRBV7-2
abundance: .
d_gene: TRBD2

CDR3nt: TGTGCCAGCAGCCGCCAGGGATTTGGGACTGAAGCTTTCTTT
CDR3aa: CASSRQGFGTEAFF
j_gene: TRBJ1-1
v_gene: TRBV5-6
abundance: few
d_gene: .

CDR3nt: TGTGCCACCAGCAGATTGGGGGCCACAGATACGCAGTATTTT
CDR3aa: CATSRLGATDTQYF
j_gene: TRBJ2-3
v_gene: TRBV15
abundance: .
d_gene: .

CDR3nt: TGTGCCAGCAGCTTAAATCGGGTTTACGAGCAGTACTTC
CDR3aa: CASSLNRVYEQYF
j_gene: TRBJ2-7
v_gene: TRBV11-2
abundance: .
d_gene: .

CDR3nt: TGTGCCAGCAGCCAAGAACTAGTGGAGGATACGCAGTATTTT
CDR3aa: CASSQELVEDTQYF
j_gene: TRBJ2-3
v_gene: TRBV4-2
abundance: .
d_gene: .

CDR3nt: TGCGCCAGCAGTCAAGATTATCAGGCGGGCTACGAGCAGTACTTC
CDR3aa: CASSQDYQAGYEQYF
j_gene: TRBJ2-7
v_gene: TRBV4-1
abundance: .
d_gene: .

CDR3nt: TGTGCCAGCAGCCAGACAGGGGGGCAAAAAGAGACCCAGTACTTC
CDR3aa: CASSQTGGQKETQYF
j_gene: TRBJ2-5
v_gene: TRBV5-5
abundance: once
d_gene: TRBD1

CDR3nt: TGCGCCAGCAGCTTGGTCAGGGAGGTGTCTGAAGCTTTCTTT
CDR3aa: CASSLVREVSEAFF
j_gene: TRBJ1-1
v_gene: TRBV5-1
abundance: .
d_gene: .

CDR3nt: TGTGCCAGCAGCTTAGGAGGACAGGGGCAGAGCGGGGAGCTGTTTTTT
CDR3aa: CASSLGGQGQSGELFF
j_gene: TRBJ2-2
v_gene: TRBV7-9
abundance: .
d_gene: TRBD1

CDR3nt: TGTGCCAGCAGTTCAATCGGGACAGCCGCCCTCTCTGGCTACACCTTC
CDR3aa: CASSSIGTAALSGYTF
j_gene: TRBJ1-2
v_gene: TRBV6-5
abundance: .
d_gene: TRBD1

CDR3nt: TGCGCCAGCAGCTCGACTCCAGGGTTCGAGCAGTACTTC
CDR3aa: CASSSTPGFEQYF
j_gene: TRBJ2-7
v_gene: TRBV4-1
abundance: .
d_gene: .

CDR3nt: TGTGCCAGCAGTTTTACAGGGCTCGCTAACTATGGCTACACCTTC
CDR3aa: CASSFTGLANYGYTF
j_gene: TRBJ1-2
v_gene: TRBV27
abundance: .
d_gene: .

CDR3nt: TGTGCCAGCACTAAAGTGGGCACAGATACGCAGTATTTT
CDR3aa: CASTKVGTDTQYF
j_gene: TRBJ2-3
v_gene: TRBV2
abundance: .
d_gene: .

CDR3nt: TGTGCCAGCAGCTTAGTTGCCGGGAGGGTGGATGAGCAGTTCTTC
CDR3aa: CASSLVAGRVDEQFF
j_gene: TRBJ2-1
v_gene: TRBV7-9
abundance: once
d_gene: TRBD2

CDR3nt: TGTGCCAGCAGCTTCAGGGGGGTAACAGATACGCAGTATTTT
CDR3aa: CASSFRGVTDTQYF
j_gene: TRBJ2-3
v_gene: TRBV11-2
abundance: .
d_gene: .

CDR3nt: TGCGCCAGCAGTGATGGCGGCCTACCCTACGAGCAGTACTTC
CDR3aa: CASSDGGLPYEQYF
j_gene: TRBJ2-7
v_gene: TRBV10-2
abundance: .
d_gene: .

CDR3nt: TGTGCCAGCAGGGAACAAGGACAGGGGAAGCCCCAGCATTTT
CDR3aa: CASREQGQGKPQHF
j_gene: TRBJ1-5
v_gene: TRBV6-1
abundance: .
d_gene: TRBD1

CDR3nt: TGTGCCAGCAGTTTCGGGGGGCCGCCACCCTACTACGAGCAGTACTTC
CDR3aa: CASSFGGPPPYYEQYF
j_gene: TRBJ2-7
v_gene: TRBV27
abundance: .
d_gene: .

CDR3nt: TGTGCCAGCAGGACTAGCGGGCGATCCTACGAGCAGTACTTC
CDR3aa: CASRTSGRSYEQYF
j_gene: TRBJ2-7
v_gene: TRBV28
abundance: .
d_gene: TRBD2

CDR3nt: TGTGCCAGCAGCCAAACAGGGAACACTGAAGCTTTCTTT
CDR3aa: CASSQTGNTEAFF
j_gene: TRBJ1-1
v_gene: TRBV11-2
abundance: .
d_gene: .

CDR3nt: TGTGCCAGCAGTACTCTCCTGGACAGGGCGTACACCTTC
CDR3aa: CASSTLLDRAYTF
j_gene: TRBJ1-2
v_gene: TRBV6-5
abundance: .
d_gene: TRBD1

CDR3nt: TGTGCCAGCCGCACCCAGGGAAGGGGCACTGAAGCTTTCTTT
CDR3aa: CASRTQGRGTEAFF
j_gene: TRBJ1-1
v_gene: TRBV7-9
abundance: once
d_gene: .

CDR3nt: TGTGCCAGCAGCGGGACAGGGGGCCACTATGGCTACACCTTC
CDR3aa: CASSGTGGHYGYTF
j_gene: TRBJ1-2
v_gene: TRBV9
abundance: .
d_gene: TRBD1

CDR3nt: TGTGCCAGCAGATTACAGAGGAGCTCCTACGAGCAGTACTTC
CDR3aa: CASRLQRSSYEQYF
j_gene: TRBJ2-7
v_gene: TRBV28
abundance: .
d_gene: .

CDR3nt: TGTGCCAGTAGTACCCGGGGGCCCGAGGGACTAGCGGGGGACACCGGGGAGCTGTTTTTT
CDR3aa: CASSTRGPEGLAGDTGELFF
j_gene: TRBJ2-2
v_gene: TRBV19
abundance: .
d_gene: TRBD2

CDR3nt: TGTGCCAGCCTGGGTCAGGGATTCTACGAGCAGTACTTC
CDR3aa: CASLGQGFYEQYF
j_gene: TRBJ2-7
v_gene: TRBV6-1
abundance: .
d_gene: .

CDR3nt: TGTGCCAGCACCCGGGACAGCAACTCCTACGAGCAGTACTTC
CDR3aa: CASTRDSNSYEQYF
j_gene: TRBJ2-7
v_gene: TRBV5-5
abundance: few
d_gene: TRBD1

CDR3nt: TGTGCCAGCAGCTTAGCGAACGACAGGGGGACTGAAGCTTTCTTT
CDR3aa: CASSLANDRGTEAFF
j_gene: TRBJ1-1
v_gene: TRBV7-2
abundance: once
d_gene: TRBD1

CDR3nt: TGTGCCAGCAGTGCAGTGACTAGGAACACCGGGGAGCTGTTTTTT
CDR3aa: CASSAVTRNTGELFF
j_gene: TRBJ2-2
v_gene: TRBV6-1
abundance: .
d_gene: .

CDR3nt: TGTGCCAGCAGCGGACGGGAAGTGCCCCACAATGAGCAGTTCTTC
CDR3aa: CASSGREVPHNEQFF
j_gene: TRBJ2-1
v_gene: TRBV5-6
abundance: .
d_gene: .

CDR3nt: TGTGCCAGCAGTTTATCAGGGAACACTGAAGCTTTCTTT
CDR3aa: CASSLSGNTEAFF
j_gene: TRBJ1-1
v_gene: TRBV28
abundance: .
d_gene: .

CDR3nt: TGTGCCAGCAGATACAGCTACGAGCAGTACTTC
CDR3aa: CASRYSYEQYF
j_gene: TRBJ2-7
v_gene: TRBV6-1
abundance: .
d_gene: .

CDR3nt: TGTGCAAGTCGCTCTCGACTAGCGGGAGGGCAAAATGAGCAGTTCTTC
CDR3aa: CASRSRLAGGQNEQFF
j_gene: TRBJ2-1
v_gene: TRBV12-2
abundance: .
d_gene: .

CDR3nt: TGTGCCAGCAACCTCGGGGAGTCTGGAAACACCATATATTTT
CDR3aa: CASNLGESGNTIYF
j_gene: TRBJ1-3
v_gene: TRBV6-1
abundance: few
d_gene: .

CDR3nt: TGTGCCAGCAGTTTAGGGAGGTATGAAAAACTGTTTTTT
CDR3aa: CASSLGRYEKLFF
j_gene: TRBJ1-4
v_gene: TRBV28
abundance: .
d_gene: .

CDR3nt: TGTGCCAGCAGTGCAACAGGGGGCGGGAATAATTCACCCCTCCACTTT
CDR3aa: CASSATGGGNNSPLHF
j_gene: TRBJ1-6
v_gene: TRBV2
abundance: .
d_gene: TRBD1

CDR3nt: TGTGCCAGCCTTATAAAGACCGGGACAGGGGAACAAGAGCAGTACTTC
CDR3aa: CASLIKTGTGEQEQYF
j_gene: TRBJ2-5
v_gene: TRBV2
abundance: .
d_gene: TRBD1

CDR3nt: TGTGCCAGCAGTTTTAAGGTGGGACTGCCCTACAATGAGCAGTTCTTC
CDR3aa: CASSFKVGLPYNEQFF
j_gene: TRBJ2-1
v_gene: TRBV28
abundance: .
d_gene: .

CDR3nt: TGTTCCAGCAGCTTAGACCCGGGACTAGATTTAGGAGAGCAGTACTTC
CDR3aa: CSSSLDPGLDLGEQYF
j_gene: TRBJ2-7
v_gene: TRBV7-9
abundance: few
d_gene: TRBD2

CDR3nt: TGTGCCAGCAGCGTACAGGTCGCCTATGGCTACACCTTC
CDR3aa: CASSVQVAYGYTF
j_gene: TRBJ1-2
v_gene: TRBV7-9
abundance: .
d_gene: .

CDR3nt: TGTGCCACCAGCCAGCCGGGGGTCAATGAGCAGTTCTTC
CDR3aa: CATSQPGVNEQFF
j_gene: TRBJ2-1
v_gene: TRBV15
abundance: .
d_gene: .

CDR3nt: TGTGCCAGCAGCTTTGGCAGGGGCCAAGAGACCCAGTACTTC
CDR3aa: CASSFGRGQETQYF
j_gene: TRBJ2-5
v_gene: TRBV5-4
abundance: .
d_gene: .

CDR3nt: TGTGCCAGCAGTTTGACTAGCGGAGCCACAGATACGCAGTATTTT
CDR3aa: CASSLTSGATDTQYF
j_gene: TRBJ2-3
v_gene: TRBV28
abundance: .
d_gene: TRBD2

CDR3nt: TGTGCCAGCACCTTCTGGTGGACTAGCGGGAGAGGAAGCGGCGGGGAGCTGTTTTTT
CDR3aa: CASTFWWTSGRGSGGELFF
j_gene: TRBJ2-2
v_gene: TRBV5-8
abundance: .
d_gene: TRBD2

CDR3nt: TGTGCCAGCAGGTCCGGGACAGGGGTCGCCGAGCAGTACTTC
CDR3aa: CASRSGTGVAEQYF
j_gene: TRBJ2-7
v_gene: TRBV28
abundance: .
d_gene: TRBD1

CDR3nt: TGTGCCAGCAGTCGGCCGGACAGGGTCCATCAGCCCCAGCATTTT
CDR3aa: CASSRPDRVHQPQHF
j_gene: TRBJ1-5
v_gene: TRBV28
abundance: .
d_gene: TRBD1

CDR3nt: TGTGCCACCCAAAGTGGGAGGACGGTGAACACTGAAGCTTTCTTT
CDR3aa: CATQSGRTVNTEAFF
j_gene: TRBJ1-1
v_gene: TRBV19
abundance: once
d_gene: .

CDR3nt: TGTGCCAGCAGTTTTTCCGGGGAGCAGTTCTTC
CDR3aa: CASSFSGEQFF
j_gene: TRBJ2-1
v_gene: TRBV28
abundance: once
d_gene: .

CDR3nt: TGTGCCAGCAGCGTAGCTCAGCGAGGGACTGAAGCTTTCTTT
CDR3aa: CASSVAQRGTEAFF
j_gene: TRBJ1-1
v_gene: TRBV9
abundance: .
d_gene: .

CDR3nt: TGTGCCAGCAGGGGTAGCGGGAGCCGTTACGAGCAGTACTTC
CDR3aa: CASRGSGSRYEQYF
j_gene: TRBJ2-7
v_gene: TRBV27
abundance: .
d_gene: TRBD2

CDR3nt: TGCGCCAGCAGCTTGACTAGCGGGCCAACAGATACGCAGTATTTT
CDR3aa: CASSLTSGPTDTQYF
j_gene: TRBJ2-3
v_gene: TRBV5-1
abundance: .
d_gene: TRBD2